This is a list of T cell receptor beta chains from one sample in a study of identical twins. TCRdb reprocessed the 5' RACE reads via MiXCR and lists one record per CDR3 protein. The table includes approximately 220,000 distinct CDR3 sequences, roughly 7.5% detected once. These data also featured in a second study, about yellow fever vaccine responses in identical twins.

Material for sequencing was CD8+ T cells sorted from blood. The source is a woman aged 18-29 years in good health. Both conserved end residues are part of each CDR3.

v_call cdr3_aa
TRBV27 CASSKGLADPSYEQYF
TRBV20-1 CSAVEQQETQYF
TRBV6-5 CASSYRVGWTYEQYF
TRBV28 CASSLSRTGSGEQFF
TRBV27 CASSPPPSGGSPLHF
TRBV20-1 CSAIAGEGYNEQFF
TRBV5-1 CASSYRDRGDEQYF
TRBV29-1 CSHVFATSYNEQFF
TRBV25-1 CASTKGDSNQPQHF
TRBV5-1 CASSPGQRNTEAFF
TRBV7-9 CASSHDRDRAYEQYF
TRBV7-9 CASSLSGNPGELFF
TRBV20-1 CSANIAGDYNEQFF
TRBV25-1 CASSGLTGGSNTGELFF
TRBV27 CASSYEGTPTDTQYF
TRBV11-2 CASSRTDEQFF
TRBV11-1 CASSRTSGGKSSYNEQFF
TRBV12-3/TRBV12-4 CASSLLAGGHNEQFF
TRBV7-6 CASSFSTGNYGYTF
TRBV25-1 CASSDGPAGRGGELFF
TRBV9 CASSDPWEAGALNSLGEQFF
TRBV7-6 CASSSAGAGGVETQYF
TRBV20-1 CSASYRLHYEQYF
TRBV4-1 CASSQDIGNTEAFF
TRBV6-1 CASRVGREAHNEQFF
TRBV4-2 CASSHNRDGGYEQYF
TRBV20-1 CSASLLHSRNTGELFF
TRBV6-2/TRBV6-3 CASGKIRASGEETQYF
TRBV27 CASSLSRVWVINEQFF
TRBV6-5 CASSYSGSGEQFF
TRBV12-3/TRBV12-4 CASSFGSTEAFF
TRBV5-1 CASSFGVASDNEQFF
TRBV4-1 CASSPAGADQETQYF
TRBV12-3/TRBV12-4 CASSGPGLIAADTQYF
TRBV28 CASSSILDRGLYNEQFF
TRBV12-3/TRBV12-4 CASSWEPERNTGELFF
TRBV5-1 CASSPRAGGQETQYF
TRBV6-1 CASNPSGYTDTQYF
TRBV7-9 CASSWDRHYNEQFF
TRBV10-3 CAISESMSTEGEKLFF
TRBV11-2 CASRPLAGVGNEQFF
TRBV15 CATSGGTGEADTQYF
TRBV27 CASSRRALAAAGYEQYF
TRBV2 CASREEVASTDTQYF
TRBV5-1 CASSLKGGTYEQYF
TRBV29-1 CSVAPGTEPNYGYTF
TRBV7-2 CASSQGVGGELFF
TRBV13 CASSPPGLAGGDTQYF
TRBV24-1 CATSATEVRSGFSTDTQYF
TRBV28 CASLVATGNYNEQFF
TRBV15 CATSDTPIDFSGANVLTF
TRBV2 CASRGTSGRQTQYF
TRBV14 CASSQVSGTPSSYEQYF